The 18 T cell receptor beta chains below come from one sample, sequenced in a study of blood T cell repertoires in COVID-19. TCRdb's table, derived via immunoSEQ multiplex PCR, lists solely in-frame clones and lacks some. The sample records about 160,000 clones, roughly 84% being singletons. Sequenced: peripheral blood. Receptors originate from a woman aged 55-70 years with acute or convalescent COVID-19.

The J gene is TRBJ1-5, the V gene TRBV28; possible D gene TRBD1, 6 bases. The germline V gene has CDR1 MDHEN and CDR2 SYDVKM. The CDR3 is 14 amino acids. The V end was cut by 6 bases, the J end by 3 bases, with 12 bases between. CDR3 protein: CASRGGRLNQPQHF. The DNA of the CDR3 is TGTGCCAGCAGAGGGGGACGGCTCAATCAGCCCCAGCATTTT.

The table lists this clone with a few counts. The chain links TRBV4-3 to TRBJ1-4; D is ambiguous. Germline CDR1 LGHNA, CDR2 YSLEER. The CDR3 covers 15 residues. V was trimmed by 1 base and J by 6 bases, leaving 12 bases between them. The CDR3 DNA follows: TGCGCCAGCAGCCAAGGCCGAGGGATTGATGAAAAACTGTTTTTT. This sequence encodes CASSQGRGIDEKLFF.

Comments on this clone: At the DNA level, this CDR3 is encoded by other sequences in the same sample as well. This chain joins TRBV18 and TRBJ2-7; the match to TRBD1 covers 8 bases. Looked up from germline, CDR1 is KGHSH and CDR2 is LQKENI. CDR3 size: 14 residues. Trimming at V came to 2 bases and at J to 1 base, leaving 1 base not matched to a gene. The CDR3 sequence is CASSPGQGSYEQYF. DNA for the CDR3: TGTGCCAGCTCACCAGGACAGGGTTCCTACGAGCAGTACTTC.

The chain carries TRBV28 and TRBJ2-3, with TRBD2 identical over 14 bases. J lost 4 bases, V lost 3 bases, and 3 bases had no gene match. The CDR3 extends over 16 amino acids. Per germline, CDR1 MDHEN and CDR2 SYDVKM. The CDR3 nucleotides read TGTGCCAGCAGTTTGACTAGCGGGGGGGCCCCAGATACGCAGTATTTT. Translated: CASSLTSGGAPDTQYF.

The chain is built from TRBV7-3 and TRBJ1-1; D is undetermined. Germline V CDR1 and CDR2: SGHTA, FQGTGA. The length of the CDR3 is 14 residues. Deletions cut 4 bases from V and 3 bases from J, with 12 bases between. The CDR3 DNA follows: TGTGCCAGCAGCTCGGGGTCCGGGGACACTGAAGCTTTCTTT. Translation gives CASSSGSGDTEAFF.

The J gene is TRBJ2-5, the V gene TRBV7-2; D is undetermined. The CDR3 loop spans 14 amino acids. Germline V gene lookup returns CDR1 SGHTA and CDR2 FQGNSA. The germline V and J ends were trimmed by 3 bases and 5 bases, with 13 bases remaining between them. Written as DNA, the CDR3 is TGTGCCAGCAGCTTCCGGGTCCAGACGGAGACCCAGTACTTC. It codes for CASSFRVQTETQYF.

This clone came up once. CDR3 region: CASSQEGGPTDTQYF. In DNA, the CDR3 is TGCGCCAGCAGCCAAGAAGGAGGGCCCACAGATACGCAGTATTTT. The gene calls are TRBV4-3 and TRBJ2-3; weak D call: TRBD2 (6 bases). There are 15 residues in the CDR3. Germline lookup yields CDR1 LGHNA and CDR2 YSLEER. Trimming cost V 0 bases and J 2 bases, with 9 bases left between them.

This chain uses TRBV6-5 with TRBJ2-7; D perhaps matches TRBD1 (6 bases). CDR1 MNHEY and CDR2 SVGAGI come from the germline V gene. V lost 2 bases and J lost 6, with 11 bases in between. This CDR3 comprises 13 residues. This CDR3 reads CASSYARGTEQYF. The CDR3 DNA sequence: TGTGCCAGCAGTTACGCCAGGGGTACCGAGCAGTACTTC.

This rearrangement joins TRBV4-2 to TRBJ2-7; 7 bases agree with TRBD1. CDR3 length equals 17 residues. V trimming: 4 bases; J trimming: 5 bases; junction bases outside the gene matches: 17. Germline CDR1 reads LGHNA; CDR2 reads YNFKEQ. CDR3 residues: CASSPTSSTGKGHEQYF. The CDR3 region has the DNA TGTGCCAGCAGCCCTACGAGCTCGACAGGGAAGGGACACGAGCAGTACTTC.

The chain has TRBV5-1 and TRBJ2-3, with 7 bases lining up with TRBD2. The CDR3 is made up of 13 amino acids. J was trimmed by 8 bases and V by 3 bases; bases with no gene match: 6. The germline V gene has CDR1 SGHRS and CDR2 YFSETQ. Here the CDR3 reads CASSSTERGTQYF. The CDR3 DNA reads TGCGCCAGCAGCTCCACCGAGCGGGGTACGCAGTATTTT.

The V gene is TRBV23-1, the J gene TRBJ1-4, with 8 bases that match TRBD1. TRBV23-1 is recorded as an ORF, its role being uncertain. V lost 0 bases to trimming and J lost 7 bases; unmatched junction nucleotides: 7. There are 16 residues in the CDR3. CDR3 nucleotide sequence: TGCGCCAGCAGTCAATCCTCCGGGACAGGAAGTGAAAAACTGTTTTTT. It is translated as CASSQSSGTGSEKLFF.

The V call is TRBV2, the J call TRBJ1-6; 10 nucleotides agree with TRBD1. In germline, CDR1 is SNHLY, CDR2 FYNNEI. V shed 7 bases and J 0 bases; nucleotides not matched to a gene: 6. This CDR3 has 17 amino acids. This CDR3 is CASTDRGRSSYNSPLHF. In DNA form, the CDR3 reads TGTGCCAGCACCGACAGGGGGCGAAGCTCCTATAATTCACCCCTCCACTTT.

This clone has more than one count but fewer than ten. This rearrangement joins TRBV11-2 to TRBJ1-2; D is perhaps TRBD1 (5 bases). V lost 5 bases and J 7 bases, leaving 11 bases between the germline ends. Germline V gene lookup returns CDR1 SGHAT and CDR2 FQNNGV. This CDR3 region has 12 residues. This CDR3 reads CASSTRVTGYTF. The DNA for the CDR3 is TGTGCCAGCAGCACCAGGGTTACTGGCTACACCTTC.

The chain carries TRBV19 and TRBJ1-4; no firm D call. CDR1 LNHDA and CDR2 SQIVND come from the germline V gene (reference sequence). The CDR3 contains 16 residues. V was pared by 3 bases and J by 7 bases, with 18 bases between. CDR3 amino acids: CASSILSTKGGEKLFF. The CDR3 nucleotides are TGTGCCAGTAGTATCTTGTCAACTAAGGGAGGTGAAAAACTGTTTTTT.

As concerns this clone: An end of the junction does not agree with germline; a read error may underlie this. The V call is TRBV7-7, the J call TRBJ2-1; 10 bases are shared with TRBD2. The CDR3 consists of 15 residues. Germline assignment: CDR1 SSHAT and CDR2 FNYEAQ (reference sequence). CDR3 nucleotide sequence: TGTGCTAGCAGCCCTCGGAGCGGGGGGGCCTTTGAGCAGTTCTTC. Protein: CASSPRSGGAFEQFF.

A word on this clone: This specimen includes other DNA sequences encoding the same CDR3. This chain uses TRBV7-2 with TRBJ2-5, with 7 bases matching TRBD1. Germline CDR1 and CDR2: SGHTA and FQGNSA. The CDR3 sequence is 15 residues long. V lost 1 base, J lost 2 bases, and 4 bases stayed unmatched. The CDR3 is CASSLGDRVQETQYF. CDR3 coding DNA: TGTGCCAGCAGCTTAGGGGACAGAGTGCAAGAGACCCAGTACTTC.

V is TRBV7-9 and J is TRBJ1-5; D remains unclear. CDR3 length: 14 residues. The V gene lost 5 bases and the J gene lost 2 bases, with 10 bases spanning the gap. Germline CDR1 is SEHNR and CDR2 is FQNEAQ (reference sequence). The CDR3 DNA sequence: TGTGCCAGCAGCCCCGGGGAGGGCAATCAGCCCCAGCATTTT. Translation: CASSPGEGNQPQHF.

The rearrangement uses TRBV19 and TRBJ2-1; TRBD2 matches 15 bases. J lost 8 bases, V lost 6 bases, and 8 bases had no gene match. Looked up from germline, CDR1 is LNHDA and CDR2 is SQIVND (reference sequence). This CDR3 has 16 amino acids. In DNA, the CDR3 is TGTGCCAGTAGCACGGGACTAGCGGGGGGCGATGATGAGCAGTTCTTC. It is translated as CASSTGLAGGDDEQFF. The complete variable domain, with remaining parts taken from reference TRBV19 and TRBJ2-1, reads DGGITQSPKYLFRKEGQNVTLSCEQNLNHDAMYWYRQDPGQGLRLIYYSQIVNDFQKGDIAEGYSVSREKKESFPLTVTSAQKNPTAFYLCASSTGLAGGDDEQFFGPGTRLTVL.